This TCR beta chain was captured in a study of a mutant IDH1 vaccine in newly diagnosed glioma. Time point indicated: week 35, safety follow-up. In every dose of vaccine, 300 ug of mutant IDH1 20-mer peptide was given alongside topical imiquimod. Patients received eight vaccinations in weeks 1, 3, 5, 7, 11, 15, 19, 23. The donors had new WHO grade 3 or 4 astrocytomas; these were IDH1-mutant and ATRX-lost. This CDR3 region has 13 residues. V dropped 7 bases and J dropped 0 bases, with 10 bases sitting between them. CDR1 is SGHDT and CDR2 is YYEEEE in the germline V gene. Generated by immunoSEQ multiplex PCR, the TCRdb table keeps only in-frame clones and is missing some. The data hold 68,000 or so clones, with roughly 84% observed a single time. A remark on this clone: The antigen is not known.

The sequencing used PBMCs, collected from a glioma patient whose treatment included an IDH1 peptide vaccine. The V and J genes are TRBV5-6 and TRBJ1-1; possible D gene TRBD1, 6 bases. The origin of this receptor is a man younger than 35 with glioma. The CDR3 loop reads CASEGGLNTEAFF. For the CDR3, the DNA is TGTGCCAGCGAGGGGGGATTGAACACTGAAGCTTTCTTT.